The 15 T cell receptor beta chains reported below all come from one sample, sequenced in a study of Graves' ophthalmopathy and Graves' hyperthyroidism. For repertoire sequencing, the TCR beta CDR3 regions were amplified from RNA transcripts. Investigators did first-round RT-PCR with HTBI primers, then second-round multiplex PCR. TCRdb fed the multiplex PCR reads into MiXCR, producing one record per CDR3 protein. The data show a few hundred thousand distinct CDR3 sequences, with 15% seen just once and 5.5% to 7% held by the top ten. What was sequenced was peripheral blood. The receptors stem from a woman aged 18-35 years with stable Graves' hyperthyroidism.

The genes are TRBV3-1 and TRBJ1-5; D is perhaps TRBD1 (6 bases). Trimming left V 5 bases short and J 5 bases short, with 10 bases between. CDR1 is LGHDT, CDR2 YNNKEL, per germline (reference sequence). CDR3 length: 13 amino acids. This CDR3 reads CASSGQMDQPQHF. DNA of the CDR3: TGTGCCAGCAGCGGACAGATGGATCAGCCCCAGCATTTT.

In its sample, this clonotype was seen many times. V gene TRBV7-8 combines with J gene TRBJ2-2, with 9 bases fitting TRBD2. V trimming: 1 base; J trimming: 4 bases; junction bases outside the gene matches: 4. This CDR3 contains 16 residues. Germline V lookup: CDR1 SGHVS, CDR2 FQNEAQ. CDR3 region: CASSLELAGVTGELFF. In DNA form, the CDR3 reads TGTGCCAGCAGCTTAGAACTAGCGGGTGTCACCGGGGAGCTGTTTTTT.

This clonotype appeared many times. This chain links TRBV5-1 with TRBJ2-7; D remains unclear. The CDR3 spans 12 residues. V was clipped by 0 bases and J by 7 bases, with 8 bases between them. Per germline, CDR1 SGHRS and CDR2 YFSETQ. Here the CDR3 DNA reads TGCGCCAGCAGCTTGGGGGTTGGGGAGCAGTACTTC. It translates to CASSLGVGEQYF.

The CDR3 is CASSQEWSSGGFTGEQYF. The CDR3 nucleotides are TGTGCCAGCAGCCAAGAGTGGTCTAGCGGGGGCTTCACGGGGGAGCAGTACTTC. The chain carries TRBV3-1 and TRBJ2-7; 10 bases are shared with TRBD2. With V trimmed by 0 bases and J by 7 bases, 15 bases remained unmatched. Germline assignment: CDR1 LGHDT and CDR2 YNNKEL (reference sequence). The CDR3 covers 18 residues.

This clonotype was detected many times. The chain links TRBV18 to TRBJ1-5, with D maybe TRBD1 (6 bases). V was shortened by 8 bases and J by 4 bases, with 12 bases between the two germline ends. The CDR3 totals 13 residues. Germline V CDR1 and CDR2: KGHSH, LQKENI. The CDR3: CASSPDSNQPQHF. In DNA, the CDR3 is TGTGCCAGCAGCCCGGACAGTAATCAGCCCCAGCATTTT.

The chain uses TRBV12-3 or TRBV12-4 and TRBJ1-2, with 7 positions matching TRBD1. This CDR3 is built from 15 residues. Trimming took 6 bases from V and 8 from J; bases not matched to a gene: 15. The CDR3 DNA sequence: TGTGCCAGCAGAAGCCTTAAAGGACAGGTCGGCGGCTACACCTTC. This codes for CASRSLKGQVGGYTF.

This clonotype was counted ten times or more. This chain joins TRBV6-1 and TRBJ1-2; no definite D call. The V and J ends lost 6 bases and 0 bases respectively, with 17 bases between them. This CDR3 is built from 16 residues. Germline assignment: CDR1 MNHNS and CDR2 SASEGT. CDR3 protein: CASSPPGQATNYGYTF. CDR3 nucleotide sequence: TGTGCCAGCAGCCCTCCCGGCCAGGCGACTAACTATGGCTACACCTTC.

This clonotype was found many times. The CDR3: CASTTGTTRGRELFF. The CDR3 DNA is TGTGCCAGCACTACCGGGACTACCCGGGGGCGGGAGCTGTTTTTT. The V gene is TRBV6-2 or TRBV6-3, the J gene TRBJ2-2; D perhaps matches TRBD2 (7 bases). CDR1 and CDR2 (germline): MNHEY, SVGEGT. The CDR3 is 15 residues long. Trimming removed 7 bases from V and 9 bases from J, with 21 bases in between.

This clonotype has more than one count but fewer than ten. This clone may be a read error of a much larger clone one base away. The V call is TRBV27, the J call TRBJ2-7, with a possible D match to TRBD1 (6 bases). This CDR3 spans 13 amino acids. Looked up from germline, CDR1 is MNHEY and CDR2 is SMNVEV (reference sequence). The germline V and J ends were trimmed by 5 bases and 0 bases, with 8 bases remaining between them. CDR3 nucleotide sequence: TGTGCCAGCAGTACACAGGGCTCCTACGAGCAGTACTTC. Translating it yields CASSTQGSYEQYF.

This clonotype came up many times. The V and J genes are TRBV24-1 and TRBJ2-5; D gene unclear. CDR3 length equals 13 residues. Germline V CDR1 and CDR2: KGHDR, SFDVKD. The ends were cut back, 0 bases at V and 1 base at J, with 2 bases in the middle. The CDR3 coding sequence is TGTGCCACCAGTGATTTGAGCCAAGAGACCCAGTACTTC. Translated, it gives CATSDLSQETQYF.

The chain is built from TRBV6-1 and TRBJ1-2; D perhaps matches TRBD1 (5 bases). The CDR3 consists of 15 residues. Between the trimmed V and J ends, which lost 7 bases and 2 bases, there was a span of 17 bases. CDR1 and CDR2 (germline): MNHNS, SASEGT. This chain's CDR3 is CASIPLGDSNYGYTF. The DNA for the CDR3 is TGTGCCAGCATCCCCCTTGGTGACAGCAACTATGGCTACACCTTC.

This clonotype was counted at least ten times. The chain has TRBV20-1 and TRBJ1-1; D is uncertain. Germline V gene sequence: CDR1 DFQATT, CDR2 SNEGSKA (reference sequence). This CDR3 comprises 14 residues. Trimming left V 0 bases short and J 9 bases short, with 17 bases between. The CDR3 sequence is CSARDDWTLAQAFF. As DNA, the CDR3 is TGCAGTGCTAGAGACGACTGGACGCTCGCACAAGCTTTCTTT.

At least ten counts were recorded for this clonotype. The chain recombines TRBV20-1 with TRBJ2-7; 9 bases fit TRBD1. V trimming: 5 bases; J trimming: 4 bases; junction bases outside the gene matches: 6. The CDR3 has 13 amino acids. The germline V gene has CDR1 DFQATT and CDR2 SNEGSKA (reference sequence). The CDR3 DNA reads as TGCAGTGCTGGACAGGGGAGGAAGTACGAGCAGTACTTC. Its translation is CSAGQGRKYEQYF.

The CDR3 nucleotides read TGTGCCAGCAGCTTAGAGGGAGCGGGGAATCAAGAGACCCAGTACTTC. This translates into CASSLEGAGNQETQYF. The chain couples TRBV11-2 to TRBJ2-5; TRBD2 matches 7 bases. Trimming removed 0 bases from V and 2 bases from J; junction bases left unmatched: 6. Germline loops: CDR1 SGHAT, CDR2 FQNNGV. CDR3 length: 16 amino acids.

The rearrangement uses TRBV20-1 and TRBJ2-7, with D perhaps matching TRBD2 (6 bases). V lost 3 bases and J 2 bases, leaving 11 bases between the germline ends. The CDR3 loop spans 13 amino acids. CDR1 and CDR2 from the germline V gene are DFQATT and SNEGSKA (reference sequence). The CDR3 protein is CSASYRTTYEQYF. CDR3 DNA sequence: TGCAGTGCTAGTTACAGGACTACCTACGAGCAGTACTTC.